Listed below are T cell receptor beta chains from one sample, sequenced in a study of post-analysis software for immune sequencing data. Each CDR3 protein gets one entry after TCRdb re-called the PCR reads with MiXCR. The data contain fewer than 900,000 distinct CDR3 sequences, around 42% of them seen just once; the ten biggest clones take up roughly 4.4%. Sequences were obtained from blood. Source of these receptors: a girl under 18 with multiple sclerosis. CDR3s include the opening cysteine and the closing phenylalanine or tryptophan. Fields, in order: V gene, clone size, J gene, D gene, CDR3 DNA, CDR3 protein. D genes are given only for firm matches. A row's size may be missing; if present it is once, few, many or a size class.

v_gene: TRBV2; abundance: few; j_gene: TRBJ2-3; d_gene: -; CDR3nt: TGTGCCAGCAGCGAAGCCCGGGACACCCTCACAGATACGCAGTATTTT; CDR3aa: CASSEARDTLTDTQYF
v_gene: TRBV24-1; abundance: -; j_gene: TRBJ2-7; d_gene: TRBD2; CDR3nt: TGTGCCACCAGTGATTACGGGACTAGCGGTTCCTACGAGCAGTACTTC; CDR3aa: CATSDYGTSGSYEQYF
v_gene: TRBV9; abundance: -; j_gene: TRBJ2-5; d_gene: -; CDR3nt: TGTGCCAGCAGCGTAAATCCCTTCTGGGAGACCCAGTACTTC; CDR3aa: CASSVNPFWETQYF
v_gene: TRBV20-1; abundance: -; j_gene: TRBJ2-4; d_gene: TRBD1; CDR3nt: TGCAGTGCTACCCCACCGACAGGGACGGTAAATTTCGCCAAAAACATTCAGTACTTC; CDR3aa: CSATPPTGTVNFAKNIQYF
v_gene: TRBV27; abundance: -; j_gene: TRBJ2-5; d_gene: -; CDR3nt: TGTGCCAGCTCCAAGGCCATCGGAGAGACCCAGTACTTC; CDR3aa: CASSKAIGETQYF
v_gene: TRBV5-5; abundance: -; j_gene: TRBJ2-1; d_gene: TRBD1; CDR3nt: TGTGCCAGCAATACCGGGACAGGGAAGGGACCCTACAATGAGCAGTTCTTC; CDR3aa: CASNTGTGKGPYNEQFF
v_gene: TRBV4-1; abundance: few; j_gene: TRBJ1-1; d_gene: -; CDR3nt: TGCGCCAGCAGCCAAGATCGCGTCCCGAACACTGAAGCTTTCTTT; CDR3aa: CASSQDRVPNTEAFF
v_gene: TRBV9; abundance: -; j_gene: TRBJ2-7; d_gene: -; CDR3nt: TGTGCCAGCAGCCCCGACGCGGTCTCCTACGAGCAGTACTTC; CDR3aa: CASSPDAVSYEQYF
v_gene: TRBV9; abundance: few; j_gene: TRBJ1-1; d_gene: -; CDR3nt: TGTGCCAGCAGCCACCAAACTACAGGAAACACTGAAGCTTTCTTT; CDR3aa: CASSHQTTGNTEAFF
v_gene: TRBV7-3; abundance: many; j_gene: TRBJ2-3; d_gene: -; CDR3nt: TGTGCCAGCAGCTTAATGTTCGCAGATACGCAGTATTTT; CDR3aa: CASSLMFADTQYF
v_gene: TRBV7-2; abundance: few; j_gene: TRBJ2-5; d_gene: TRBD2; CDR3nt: TGTGCCAGCAGCCCCTGGACTAGGGGAGAGACCCAGTACTTC; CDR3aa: CASSPWTRGETQYF
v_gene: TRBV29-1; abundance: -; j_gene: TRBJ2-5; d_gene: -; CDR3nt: TGCAGCGTTGCAACCCGACAGCATCAAGAGACCCAGTACTTC; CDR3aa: CSVATRQHQETQYF
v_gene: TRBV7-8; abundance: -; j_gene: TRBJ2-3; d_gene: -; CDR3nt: TGTGCCAGCAGCTTAGGGACGAGACTAGTGAGAGATACGCAGTATTTT; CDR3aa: CASSLGTRLVRDTQYF
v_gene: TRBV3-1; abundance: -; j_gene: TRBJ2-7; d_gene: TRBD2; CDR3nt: TGTGCCAGCAGCCAAGTCCCTAGCGGGAACGAGCAGTACTTC; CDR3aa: CASSQVPSGNEQYF
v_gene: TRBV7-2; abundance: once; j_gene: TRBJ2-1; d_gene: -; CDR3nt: TGTGCCAGCAGCTTTCTAGGTGACTCCTACAATGAGCAGTTCTTC; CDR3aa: CASSFLGDSYNEQFF
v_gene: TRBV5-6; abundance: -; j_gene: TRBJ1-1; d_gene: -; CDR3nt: TGTGCCAGCAGCTTGGCCGCCTCCACTGAAGCTTTCTTT; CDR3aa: CASSLAASTEAFF
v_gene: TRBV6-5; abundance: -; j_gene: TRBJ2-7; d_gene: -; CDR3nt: TGTGCCAGCAGGAGGGCTAGTGAACCCTACGAGCAGTACTTC; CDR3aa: CASRRASEPYEQYF
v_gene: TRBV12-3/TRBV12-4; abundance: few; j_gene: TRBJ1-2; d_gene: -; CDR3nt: TGTGCCAGCAGTTTATCCCCCGAGGCGGCTAACTATGGCTACACCTTC; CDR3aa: CASSLSPEAANYGYTF
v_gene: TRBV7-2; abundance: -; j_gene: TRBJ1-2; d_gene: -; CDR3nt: TGTGCCAGCCGCCCCCCTCCCCAGGTTCATGGCTACACCTTC; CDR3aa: CASRPPPQVHGYTF
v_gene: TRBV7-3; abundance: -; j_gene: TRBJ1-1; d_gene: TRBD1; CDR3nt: TGTGCCAGCAGCAACAGGGGTGAGACTGAAGCTTTCTTT; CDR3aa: CASSNRGETEAFF
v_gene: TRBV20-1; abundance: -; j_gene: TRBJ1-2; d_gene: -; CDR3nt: TGCAGTGCTGCATCAGTTTATGGCTACACCTTC; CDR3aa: CSAASVYGYTF
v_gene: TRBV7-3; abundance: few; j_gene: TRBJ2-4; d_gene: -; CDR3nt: TGTGCCAGCAGCTTACAAGGGGGGCTCAGTGTAGCCAAAAACATTCAGTACTTC; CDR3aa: CASSLQGGLSVAKNIQYF
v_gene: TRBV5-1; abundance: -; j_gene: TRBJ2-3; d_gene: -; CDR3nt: TGCGCCAGCAGCTTGGCCAGGACAAGCCGCACAGATACGCAGTATTTT; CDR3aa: CASSLARTSRTDTQYF
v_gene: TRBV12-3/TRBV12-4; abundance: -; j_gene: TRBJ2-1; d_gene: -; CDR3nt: TGTGCCAGCCTTTCCGGGACTCTCTTCGTCTACAATGAGCAGTTCTTC; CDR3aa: CASLSGTLFVYNEQFF
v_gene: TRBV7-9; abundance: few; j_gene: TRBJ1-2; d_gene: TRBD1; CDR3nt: TGTGCCAGCAGACGGACAGGGGGGGAGTATGGCTACACCTTC; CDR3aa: CASRRTGGEYGYTF
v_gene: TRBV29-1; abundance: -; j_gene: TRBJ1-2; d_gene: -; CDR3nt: TGCAGCGTTGGTCAGGACACATATGGCTACACCTTC; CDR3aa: CSVGQDTYGYTF
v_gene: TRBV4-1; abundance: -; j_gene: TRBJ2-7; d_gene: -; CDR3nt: TGCGCCAGCAGCCAAGAGTTCGCAGGGGTCTACGAGCAGTACTTC; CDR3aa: CASSQEFAGVYEQYF
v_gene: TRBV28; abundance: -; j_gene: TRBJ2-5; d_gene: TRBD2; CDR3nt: TGTGCCAGCAGTCCTGGGACTAGCGGGAGGACCAAAGAGACCCAGTACTTC; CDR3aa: CASSPGTSGRTKETQYF
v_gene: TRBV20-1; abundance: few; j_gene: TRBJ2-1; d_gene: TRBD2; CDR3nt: TGCAGTGCTCGGACTAGCGGGAGGGACCCCTACAATGAGCAGTTCTTC; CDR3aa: CSARTSGRDPYNEQFF
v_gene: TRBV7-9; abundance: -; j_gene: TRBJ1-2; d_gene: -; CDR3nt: TGTGCCAGCAGCTTAGCAGACAGCGTGATCTATGGCTACACCTTC; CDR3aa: CASSLADSVIYGYTF
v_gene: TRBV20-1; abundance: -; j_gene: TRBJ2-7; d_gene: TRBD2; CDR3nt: TGCAGTGCACTAGCGGGAGGGACCTACGAGCAGTACTTC; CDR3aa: CSALAGGTYEQYF
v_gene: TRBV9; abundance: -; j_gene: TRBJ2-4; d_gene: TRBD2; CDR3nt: TGTGCCAGCAGCCCTCGGACTAGCGGGGGCTCCTACGGGCAGTACTTC; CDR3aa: CASSPRTSGGSYGQYF
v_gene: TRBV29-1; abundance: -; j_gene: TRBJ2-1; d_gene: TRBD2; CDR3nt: TGCAGCGTGGCTAGCGGGAGAGGCTTCAATGAGCAGTTCTTC; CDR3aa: CSVASGRGFNEQFF
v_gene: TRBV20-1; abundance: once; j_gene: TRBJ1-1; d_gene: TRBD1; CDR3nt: TGCAGTGCCCTCCGACAGGGGAGAACTGAAGCTTTCTTT; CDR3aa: CSALRQGRTEAFF
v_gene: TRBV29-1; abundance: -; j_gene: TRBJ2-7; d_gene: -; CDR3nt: TGCAGCGTTGGTTTGGTCGGGGAGACGGGCGAGCAGTACTTC; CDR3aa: CSVGLVGETGEQYF
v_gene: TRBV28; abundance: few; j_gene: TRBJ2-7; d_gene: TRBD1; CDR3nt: TGTGCCAGCAGGGGACAGGGTCCAGTTTACGAGCAGTACTTC; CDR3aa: CASRGQGPVYEQYF
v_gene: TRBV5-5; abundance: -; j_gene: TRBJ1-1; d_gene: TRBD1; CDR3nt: TGTGCCAGCAGCCCCGGGACAGTGGGACGGGGTGAAGCTTTCTTT; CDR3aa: CASSPGTVGRGEAFF
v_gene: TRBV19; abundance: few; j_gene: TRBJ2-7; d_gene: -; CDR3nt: TGTGCCAGTAGGGACTTACGGGGATCCGAGCAGTACTTC; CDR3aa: CASRDLRGSEQYF
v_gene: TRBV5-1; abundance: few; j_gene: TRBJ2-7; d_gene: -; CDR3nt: TGCGCCAGCAGCTTGAATGCGCAGAGCGAGGGCGACGAGCAGTACTTC; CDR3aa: CASSLNAQSEGDEQYF
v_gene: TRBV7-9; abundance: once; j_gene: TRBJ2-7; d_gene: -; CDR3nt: TGTGCCAGCAGCTCTCTCATAGGTTACGAGCAGTACTTC; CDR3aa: CASSSLIGYEQYF
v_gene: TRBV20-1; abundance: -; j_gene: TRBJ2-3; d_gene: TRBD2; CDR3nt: TGCAGTGCCAAACCGGGACTAGGAGCTGGTACGCAGTATTTT; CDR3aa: CSAKPGLGAGTQYF
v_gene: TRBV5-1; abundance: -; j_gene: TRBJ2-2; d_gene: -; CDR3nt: TGCGCCAGCAGCTCGGGCCCGAACACCGGGGAGCTGTTTTTT; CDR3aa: CASSSGPNTGELFF
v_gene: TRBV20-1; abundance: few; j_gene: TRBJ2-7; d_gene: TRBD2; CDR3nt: TGCAGTGCTAGAGAGCAAGGACTAGCGGGAGTCGCCTCCGAGCAGTACTTC; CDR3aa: CSAREQGLAGVASEQYF